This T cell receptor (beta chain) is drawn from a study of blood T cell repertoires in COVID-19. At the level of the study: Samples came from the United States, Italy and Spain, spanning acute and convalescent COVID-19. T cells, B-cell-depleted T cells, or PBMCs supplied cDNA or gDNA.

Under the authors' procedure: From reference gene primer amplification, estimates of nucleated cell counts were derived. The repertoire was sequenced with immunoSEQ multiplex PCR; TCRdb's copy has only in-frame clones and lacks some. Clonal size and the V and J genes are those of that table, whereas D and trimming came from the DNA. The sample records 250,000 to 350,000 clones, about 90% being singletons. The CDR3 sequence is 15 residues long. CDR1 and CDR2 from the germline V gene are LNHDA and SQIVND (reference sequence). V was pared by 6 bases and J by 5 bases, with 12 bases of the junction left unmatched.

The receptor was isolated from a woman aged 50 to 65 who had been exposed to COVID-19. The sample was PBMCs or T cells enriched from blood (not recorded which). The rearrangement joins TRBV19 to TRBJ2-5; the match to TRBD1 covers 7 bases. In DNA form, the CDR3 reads TGTGCCAGTAGCCCGACAGGGATTAATGGGGAGACCCAGTACTTC. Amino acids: CASSPTGINGETQYF. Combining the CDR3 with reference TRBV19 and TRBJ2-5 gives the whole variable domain DGGITQSPKYLFRKEGQNVTLSCEQNLNHDAMYWYRQDPGQGLRLIYYSQIVNDFQKGDIAEGYSVSREKKESFPLTVTSAQKNPTAFYLCASSPTGINGETQYFGPGTRLLVL.